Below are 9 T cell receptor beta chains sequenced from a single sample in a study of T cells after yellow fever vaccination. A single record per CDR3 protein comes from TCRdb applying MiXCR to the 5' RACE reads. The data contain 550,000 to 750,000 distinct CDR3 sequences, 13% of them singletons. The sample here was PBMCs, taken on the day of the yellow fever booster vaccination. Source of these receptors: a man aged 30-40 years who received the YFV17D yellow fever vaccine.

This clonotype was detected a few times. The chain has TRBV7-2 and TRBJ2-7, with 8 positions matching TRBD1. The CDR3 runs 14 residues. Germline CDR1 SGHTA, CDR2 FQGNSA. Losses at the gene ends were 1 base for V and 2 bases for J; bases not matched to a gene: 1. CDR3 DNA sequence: TGTGCCAGCAGCTTAGGGGACAGGCCCTACGAGCAGTACTTC. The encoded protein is CASSLGDRPYEQYF.

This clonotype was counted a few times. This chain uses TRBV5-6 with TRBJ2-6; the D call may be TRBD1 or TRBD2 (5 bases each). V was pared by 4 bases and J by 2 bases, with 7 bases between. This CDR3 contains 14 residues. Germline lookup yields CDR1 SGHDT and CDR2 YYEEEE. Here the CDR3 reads CASSRDPGANVLTF. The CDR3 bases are TGTGCCAGCAGCCGGGACCCTGGGGCCAACGTCCTGACTTTC.

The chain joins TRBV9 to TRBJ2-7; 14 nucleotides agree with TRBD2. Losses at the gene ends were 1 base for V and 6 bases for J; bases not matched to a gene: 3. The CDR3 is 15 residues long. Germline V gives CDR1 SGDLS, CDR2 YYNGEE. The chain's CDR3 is CASSVSGTSGSEQYF. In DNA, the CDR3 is TGTGCCAGCAGCGTATCCGGGACTAGCGGGAGCGAGCAGTACTTC.

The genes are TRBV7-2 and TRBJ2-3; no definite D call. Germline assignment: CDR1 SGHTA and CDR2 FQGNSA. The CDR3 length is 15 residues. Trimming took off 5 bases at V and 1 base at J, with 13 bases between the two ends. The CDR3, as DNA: TGTGCCAGCAGCCGACGGATTTTAGGCACAGATACGCAGTATTTT. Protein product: CASSRRILGTDTQYF.

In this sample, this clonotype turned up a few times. In DNA form, the CDR3 reads TGTGCCAGCAGGCAGGCTCTCAATGGGGGCTACACCTTC. This encodes CASRQALNGGYTF. This chain joins TRBV6-6 and TRBJ1-2; no firm D call. Germline loops: CDR1 MNHNY, CDR2 SVGAGI (reference sequence). V was cut by 6 bases and J by 8 bases, with 16 bases left in between. CDR3 length: 13 amino acids.

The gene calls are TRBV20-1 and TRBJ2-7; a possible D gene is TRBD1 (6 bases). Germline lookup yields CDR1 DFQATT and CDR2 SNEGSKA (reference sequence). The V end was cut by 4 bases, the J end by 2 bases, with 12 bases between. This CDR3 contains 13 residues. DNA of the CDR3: TGCAGTGCTAAGGACAGCTACCCCTACGAGCAGTACTTC. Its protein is CSAKDSYPYEQYF.

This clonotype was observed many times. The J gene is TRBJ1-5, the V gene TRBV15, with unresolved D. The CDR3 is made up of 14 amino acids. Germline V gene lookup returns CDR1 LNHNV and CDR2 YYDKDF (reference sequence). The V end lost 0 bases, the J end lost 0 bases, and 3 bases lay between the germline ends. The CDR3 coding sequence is TGTGCCACCAGCAGAGACAGTAGCAATCAGCCCCAGCATTTT. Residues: CATSRDSSNQPQHF.

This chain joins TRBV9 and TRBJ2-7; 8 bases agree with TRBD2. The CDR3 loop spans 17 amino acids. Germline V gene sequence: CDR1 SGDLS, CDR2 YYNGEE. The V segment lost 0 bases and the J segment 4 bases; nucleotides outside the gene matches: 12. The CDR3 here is CASSVDPRAGGRYEQYF. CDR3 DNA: TGTGCCAGCAGCGTAGACCCCAGGGCGGGGGGACGGTACGAGCAGTACTTC. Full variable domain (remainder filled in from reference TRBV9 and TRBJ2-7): DSGVTQTPKHLITATGQRVTLRCSPRSGDLSVYWYQQSLDQGLQFLIQYYNGEERAKGNILERFSAQQFPDLHSELNLSSLELGDSALYFCASSVDPRAGGRYEQYFGPGTRLTVT.

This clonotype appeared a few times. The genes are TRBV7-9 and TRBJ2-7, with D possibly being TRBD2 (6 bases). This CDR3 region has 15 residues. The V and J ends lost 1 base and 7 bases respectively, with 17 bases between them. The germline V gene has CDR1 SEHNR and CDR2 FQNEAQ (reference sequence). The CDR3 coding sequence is TGTGCCAGCAGCTTAGGAGGCGGGGAAATTAAGGAGCAGTACTTC. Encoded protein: CASSLGGGEIKEQYF.